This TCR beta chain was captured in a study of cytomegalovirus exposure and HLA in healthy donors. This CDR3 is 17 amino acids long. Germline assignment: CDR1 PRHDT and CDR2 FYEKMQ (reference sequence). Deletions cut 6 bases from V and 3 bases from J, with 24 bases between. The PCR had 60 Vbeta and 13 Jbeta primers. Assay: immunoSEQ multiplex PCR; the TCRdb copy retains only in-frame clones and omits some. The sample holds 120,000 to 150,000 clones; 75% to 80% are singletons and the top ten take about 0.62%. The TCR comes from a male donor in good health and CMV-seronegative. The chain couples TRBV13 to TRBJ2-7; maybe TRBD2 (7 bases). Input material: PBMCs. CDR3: CASSSSGEGTFYYEQYF. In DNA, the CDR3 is TGTGCCAGCAGTTCTTCAGGGGAGGGTACATTTTACTACGAGCAGTACTTC.